This TCR beta chain was identified in a study of T-cell reconstitution after alpha-beta-depleted transplantation in children. V was pared by 7 bases and J by 2 bases, with 16 bases of the junction left unmatched. The germline V gene encodes CDR1 SGHDT and CDR2 YYEEEE. The CDR3 is 18 residues long. Unique molecular identifiers featured in how the TCRbeta library was prepared. One entry per CDR3 protein results from TCRdb running MiXCR on the PCR reads. This table has roughly 200,000 distinct CDR3 sequences, about 14% appearing once. This clonotype was observed at least ten times. The J gene is TRBJ2-2, the V gene TRBV5-6; TRBD2 agrees at 8 bases. The starting material was PBMCs from the stem cell graft donor, obtained from the stem cell graft. The TCR was taken from a human donor who donated a stem cell graft to a child with acute lymphoblastic leukemia. The CDR3: CASPTPIAGLFNTGELFF. The DNA of the CDR3 is TGTGCCAGCCCGACCCCTATAGCGGGACTATTTAACACCGGGGAGCTGTTTTTT.